This section outlines one T cell receptor (delta chain) sequence together with its context. This receptor's antigen is unknown. TCRdb has a much larger clone's protein, which differs at residue 16 from the translation of this DNA, likely because of a read error; what is shown is the protein translated from the DNA. For bulk TCR repertoire analysis, Vgamma9/Vdelta2+ and Vdelta2-negative gammadelta T cell populations were flow-sorted out of peripheral blood mononuclear cells. The CDR3 starts with the cysteine, ends with the phenylalanine, and has 24 residues. The kept DNA is CDR3 alone, 72 bases in frame from the first base. The V end gives up 4 bases and the J end 2 bases, leaving 34 bases in the junction not matched to a gene. CDR1 and CDR2 are read off the germline V gene as TSWWSYY and QGS. The entry originates in a study of γδ T cells in repeated Plasmodium falciparum infection (dated by TCRdb to the early 2020s). The study in broad terms: Malian children exposed to intense seasonal malaria transmission were enrolled in the natural-infection arm and compared with Australian children matched for age and gender. Five or six malaria-naive U.S. adults underwent four controlled human malaria infections by bites from P. falciparum NF54-infected Anopheles stephensi mosquitoes over 644 days. Samples were collected from controlled-infection subjects at baseline, immediately before selected infections, and 21 days after each infection. Malian gammadelta TCR repertoires were analysed cross-sectionally during no-transmission periods and longitudinally across acute febrile malaria episodes. The study examined how repeated Plasmodium falciparum infection shapes the human gammadelta T cell repertoire, using natural infection in Mali and controlled human malaria infection. General findings and caveats noted by the study authors: Because the controlled-infection cohort was small, analysis of inter-individual variability in gammadelta T cell responses was limited. The Malian cohort was drawn from a small rural village made up mostly of one ethnic group, which limits generalizability. Waves of new clonotype selection in Vdelta2-negative, largely Vdelta1+, gammadelta TCR repertoires appeared to be driven by repeated controlled infections. Vdelta2-negative gammadelta TCR repertoires from Malian children appeared more clonally expanded, less diverse and less shared than those of Australian children. A highly stable polyclonal repertoire over time and infection, with many inter-individual overlapping TCRgamma sequences, was shown by Vgamma9/Vdelta2+ TCR repertoires.

Library preparation employed multiplex PCR. Sequenced using an Illumina MiSeq. Every sorted gammadelta T cell sample had both its TCR gamma (TRG) and TCR delta (TRD) chains sequenced. In the authors' own workflow: Repertoire analyses included clonotype tree plots, accumulated frequency of the top 20 clonotypes, diversity index (DI) and D75 metrics. TCRdb called clones anew from the public reads via CATT; matching DNA rows were later pooled. These V and J calls rely on TCRdb rather than the paper's analysis. This sample holds 93,000 or so delta-chain clones; less than 1% were observed only once. The ten largest make up nearly 10% of the sample.

Sample: gamma-delta T cells from blood. This clonotype was sampled from a pool of human donors (malaria-infected and uninfected, not separated). The chain is assembled from TRDV1 and TRDJ1; TRDD3 aligns with 7 central bases. Because TCRdb records no J gene, it was assigned here through a match of the DNA to germline. The sequenced DNA is TGTGCTCTTGGGGCCAGATCCACGCCTTCGCTCCTGGAATGGGGGAGGGTAGGGACCGATAAACTCATCTTT. Its protein is CALGARSTPSLLEWGRVGTDKLIF.